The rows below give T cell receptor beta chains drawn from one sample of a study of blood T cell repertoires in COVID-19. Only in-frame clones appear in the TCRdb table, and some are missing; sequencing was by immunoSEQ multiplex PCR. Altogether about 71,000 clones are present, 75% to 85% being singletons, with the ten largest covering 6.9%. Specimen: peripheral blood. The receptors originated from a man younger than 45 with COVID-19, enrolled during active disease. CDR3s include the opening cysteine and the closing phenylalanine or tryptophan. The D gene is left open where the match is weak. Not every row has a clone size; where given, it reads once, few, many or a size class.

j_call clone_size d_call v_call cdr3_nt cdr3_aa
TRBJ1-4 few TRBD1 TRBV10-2 TGCGCCAGCAGCAGGACAGGGGGAAGAGAAAAACTGTTTTTT CASSRTGGREKLFF
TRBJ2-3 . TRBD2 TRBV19 TGTGCCAGTAGTAGGCTAGCGGGAGGGGCCACAGATACGCAGTATTTT CASSRLAGGATDTQYF
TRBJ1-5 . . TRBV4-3 TGCGCCAGCGGCAGGGGCGGCGGCAATCAGCCCCAGCATTTT CASGRGGGNQPQHF
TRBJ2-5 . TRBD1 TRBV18 TGTGCCAGCTCACAGGGGGCCCAAGAGACCCAGTACTTC CASSQGAQETQYF
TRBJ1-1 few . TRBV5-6 TGTGCCAGCAGCTTACAGGGTGCGACTGAAGCTTTCTTT CASSLQGATEAFF
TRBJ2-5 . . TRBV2 TGTGCCAGCAGGAGCCTGGTAAAGACCCAGTACTTC CASRSLVKTQYF
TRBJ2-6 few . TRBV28 TGTGCCAGCGCTGGAGCTGGGGCCAACGTCCTGACTTTC CASAGAGANVLTF
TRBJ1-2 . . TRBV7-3 TGTGCCAGCAGACCTGAAGACAGCATTGTCTATGGCTACACCTTC CASRPEDSIVYGYTF
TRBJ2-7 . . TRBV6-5 TGTGCCAGCAGTTACGGACCCGCCGGGGGCTCCTACGAGCAGTACTTC CASSYGPAGGSYEQYF
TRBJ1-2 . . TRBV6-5 TGTGCCAGCAGTTCGTGGGAGGGGACTAACTATGGCTACACCTTC CASSSWEGTNYGYTF